Listed below are T cell receptor beta chains from one sample, sequenced in a study of multiple sclerosis patients with progressive multifocal leukoencephalopathy. Produced via immunoSEQ multiplex PCR; TCRdb's table is partial and in-frame only. The data hold some 31,000 clones, with roughly 90% observed a single time. The source was PBMCs, collected from a patient treated with natalizumab. The receptors shown here come from a human donor with multiple sclerosis. CDR3s include the opening cysteine and the closing phenylalanine or tryptophan. D genes are given only for firm matches. Size tells how often a clone was seen (once, few, many) or the class of an expanded clone, and some rows leave it out.

V: TRBV7-9
J: TRBJ1-4
D: NA
size: NA
DNA: TGTGCCAGCAGCCCCTCCCCCTCAGGGACGGCTAATGAAAAACTGTTTTTT
CDR3: CASSPSPSGTANEKLFF

V: TRBV18
J: TRBJ1-5
D: TRBD1
size: NA
DNA: TGTGCCAGCTCACCCGGGACAGGGGTTAGCAATCAGCCCCAGCATTTT
CDR3: CASSPGTGVSNQPQHF

V: TRBV7-3
J: TRBJ2-1
D: TRBD2
size: NA
DNA: TGTGCCAGCAGCTTAACGGGACTAGCGGGAGGGGACAATGAGCAGTTCTTC
CDR3: CASSLTGLAGGDNEQFF

V: TRBV5-1
J: TRBJ2-7
D: TRBD2
size: NA
DNA: TGCGCCAGCAGCTCGAATACCGGGACTACAGACGAGCAGTACTTC
CDR3: CASSSNTGTTDEQYF

V: TRBV29-1
J: TRBJ2-7
D: NA
size: NA
DNA: TGCAGCGGTGGTGGGGGGGCGCATACCTACGAGCAGTACTTC
CDR3: CSGGGGAHTYEQYF

V: TRBV5-5
J: TRBJ2-1
D: NA
size: NA
DNA: TGTGCCAGCAGCTCTCCAGGCTCGCCGAATGAGCAGTTCTTC
CDR3: CASSSPGSPNEQFF

V: TRBV9
J: TRBJ1-3
D: NA
size: NA
DNA: TGTGCCAGCAGCGTAGAGCGGGGGGCGAAAGGAAACACCATATATTTT
CDR3: CASSVERGAKGNTIYF

V: TRBV28
J: TRBJ1-1
D: NA
size: NA
DNA: TGTGCCAGCAGCAGGGACCGCGGGTACACTGAAGCTTTCTTT
CDR3: CASSRDRGYTEAFF

V: TRBV9
J: TRBJ1-1
D: NA
size: NA
DNA: TGTGCCAGCAGCGCCTCCGGTTGGGGGGACACTGAAGCTTTCTTT
CDR3: CASSASGWGDTEAFF

V: TRBV27
J: TRBJ2-7
D: NA
size: NA
DNA: TGTGCCAGCAGTTTATCAGCCTGGGCGACCTACGAGCAGTACTTC
CDR3: CASSLSAWATYEQYF

V: TRBV6-1
J: TRBJ2-7
D: NA
size: NA
DNA: TGTGCCAGCGGTGCCAACTACGAGCAGTACTTC
CDR3: CASGANYEQYF

V: TRBV5-1
J: TRBJ2-1
D: TRBD1
size: NA
DNA: TGCGCCAGCAGCCTCGGACCCCGGACAGGGGTGATCAATGAGCAGTTCTTC
CDR3: CASSLGPRTGVINEQFF

V: TRBV19
J: TRBJ1-1
D: TRBD1
size: NA
DNA: TGTGCCAGTAGTCGAAGCAGGGGGCAGACTGAAGCTTTCTTT
CDR3: CASSRSRGQTEAFF

V: TRBV18
J: TRBJ2-7
D: NA
size: NA
DNA: TGTGCCAGCTCACCACCGGACATAACGAGGGAGCAGTACTTC
CDR3: CASSPPDITREQYF

V: TRBV6-6
J: TRBJ2-7
D: TRBD2
size: NA
DNA: TGTGCCAGCAGACCCGGACTAGCGGGAGTTTACGAGCAGTACTTC
CDR3: CASRPGLAGVYEQYF

V: TRBV28
J: TRBJ2-7
D: NA
size: NA
DNA: TGTGCCAGCAAGGGGGGAACAATCGGTTACGAGCAGTACTTC
CDR3: CASKGGTIGYEQYF

V: TRBV6-5
J: TRBJ1-2
D: TRBD1
size: NA
DNA: TGTGCCAGCAGTTTGGTGACAGGGTCGGTGAGCGGCTACACCTTC
CDR3: CASSLVTGSVSGYTF

V: TRBV5-5
J: TRBJ1-4
D: NA
size: NA
DNA: TGTGCCAGCAGCACCAGGGGACTCCTACCGAGTAATGAAAAACTGTTTTTT
CDR3: CASSTRGLLPSNEKLFF

V: TRBV7-2
J: TRBJ2-5
D: NA
size: NA
DNA: TGTGCCAGCAGCTCCTCGTTCCCGGAGACCCAGTACTTC
CDR3: CASSSSFPETQYF

V: TRBV7-9
J: TRBJ2-5
D: TRBD2
size: NA
DNA: TGTGCCAGCAGCCCCTTTCTAGCGGGAATTGGGGAGACCCAGTACTTC
CDR3: CASSPFLAGIGETQYF

V: TRBV19
J: TRBJ1-2
D: NA
size: NA
DNA: TGTGCCAGTAGTATAGACAGGGGCCAGCGCTATGGCTACACCTTC
CDR3: CASSIDRGQRYGYTF

V: TRBV5-1
J: TRBJ2-7
D: NA
size: NA
DNA: TGCGCCAGCAGCTCCGGACAGACTAGTATCTCGTCGCTGAACTCCTACGAGCAGTACTTC
CDR3: CASSSGQTSISSLNSYEQYF

V: TRBV30
J: TRBJ2-7
D: NA
size: once
DNA: TGTGCCTGGAGTGCTCGGCAGGGATCCTACGAGCAGTACTTC
CDR3: CAWSARQGSYEQYF

V: TRBV2
J: TRBJ1-5
D: NA
size: few
DNA: TGTGCCAGCAGGCCGGATCCCCCGAATCAGCCCCAGCATTTT
CDR3: CASRPDPPNQPQHF

V: TRBV19
J: TRBJ2-7
D: NA
size: NA
DNA: TGTGCCAGTACTCCTTCATCGGGCGAGCAGTACTTC
CDR3: CASTPSSGEQYF

V: TRBV19
J: TRBJ1-6
D: TRBD1
size: NA
DNA: TGTGCCAGTAGTAATGGACAGGGTAATTCACCCCTCCACTTT
CDR3: CASSNGQGNSPLHF

V: TRBV27
J: TRBJ2-7
D: NA
size: NA
DNA: TGTGCCAGCAGTTTATCGGTGAGGGGCGAGCAGTACTTC
CDR3: CASSLSVRGEQYF

V: TRBV29-1
J: TRBJ1-2
D: NA
size: NA
DNA: TGCAGCGCCGAACAGGGAGACTATGGCTACACCTTC
CDR3: CSAEQGDYGYTF

V: TRBV16
J: TRBJ2-3
D: TRBD2
size: NA
DNA: TGTGCCAGCAGCTTAATTGCTAGCGGGAGTGGCACAGATACGCAGTATTTT
CDR3: CASSLIASGSGTDTQYF

V: TRBV5-1
J: TRBJ1-2
D: NA
size: few
DNA: TGCGCCAGCAGCTCAACGGGGGAGGACAGCTTAAGCTACACCTTC
CDR3: CASSSTGEDSLSYTF

V: TRBV4-3
J: TRBJ2-7
D: NA
size: NA
DNA: TGCGCCAGCACCCGAGGGGGACTCCCGCCTAGAGAGCAGTACTTC
CDR3: CASTRGGLPPREQYF

V: TRBV7-9
J: TRBJ1-2
D: NA
size: NA
DNA: TGTGCCAGCAGCCCCGCCCAGGGAATCACCTATGGCTACACCTTC
CDR3: CASSPAQGITYGYTF

V: TRBV4-2
J: TRBJ1-3
D: NA
size: NA
DNA: TGTGCCAGCAGCCAAGATCCGGGGCAGATGAGGTATTTT
CDR3: CASSQDPGQMRYF

V: TRBV5-4
J: TRBJ1-1
D: NA
size: NA
DNA: TGTGCCAGCAGCGGAACAGGGTGGGGTGAAGCTTTCTTT
CDR3: CASSGTGWGEAFF

V: TRBV6-1
J: TRBJ2-3
D: TRBD1
size: NA
DNA: TGTGCCAGCAGGGACAGGGGTACTTCAGATACGCAGTATTTT
CDR3: CASRDRGTSDTQYF

V: TRBV4-3
J: TRBJ1-2
D: NA
size: few
DNA: TGCGCCAGCAGCCAAGATCCCAGGGACGGCTATGGCTACACCTTC
CDR3: CASSQDPRDGYGYTF

V: TRBV30
J: TRBJ1-5
D: NA
size: NA
DNA: TGTGCCTGGAGTGTAAGGTCAGGGCATCAGCCCCAGCATTTT
CDR3: CAWSVRSGHQPQHF

V: TRBV28
J: TRBJ2-7
D: TRBD2
size: few
DNA: TGTGCCAGCAGTCCCCCGGGACTAGCGGGAGGAGCCGAGCAGTACTTC
CDR3: CASSPPGLAGGAEQYF

V: TRBV19
J: TRBJ1-1
D: NA
size: NA
DNA: TGTGCCAGTAGTATTGAGGGGAGGAACACTGAAGCTTTCTTT
CDR3: CASSIEGRNTEAFF

V: TRBV7-2
J: TRBJ2-7
D: TRBD2
size: NA
DNA: TGTGCCAGCAGCTTAGCTAGCGGGCCTTACGAGCAGTACTTC
CDR3: CASSLASGPYEQYF

V: TRBV25-1
J: TRBJ1-6
D: NA
size: NA
DNA: TGTGCCAGCAGTGAACAGGGAAGGAATTCACCCCTCCACTTT
CDR3: CASSEQGRNSPLHF

V: TRBV5-4
J: TRBJ1-1
D: TRBD1
size: NA
DNA: TGTGCCAGCAGCCCCAGGGGGCAGACTGAAGCTTTCTTT
CDR3: CASSPRGQTEAFF

V: TRBV28
J: TRBJ2-1
D: NA
size: NA
DNA: TGTGCCAGCAGTGTCTTAGCGGCGGGATCTTACAATGAGCAGTTCTTC
CDR3: CASSVLAAGSYNEQFF

V: TRBV2
J: TRBJ1-1
D: NA
size: NA
DNA: TGTGCCAGCAGTGCACAGGAACTTGAAGCTTTCTTT
CDR3: CASSAQELEAFF

V: TRBV28
J: TRBJ1-5
D: NA
size: NA
DNA: TGTGCCAGCAGCCCCCCAAGTCAGCCCCAGCATTTT
CDR3: CASSPPSQPQHF

V: TRBV4-3
J: TRBJ2-1
D: NA
size: few
DNA: TGCGCCAGCAGCCAAGACGGGGGCGATGAGCAGTTCTTC
CDR3: CASSQDGGDEQFF

V: TRBV6-1
J: TRBJ1-4
D: NA
size: NA
DNA: TGTGCCGCCCGTAGGACTAATGAAAAACTGTTTTTT
CDR3: CAARRTNEKLFF

V: TRBV5-4
J: TRBJ1-5
D: TRBD1
size: NA
DNA: TGTGCCAGCAGCCAGCAGGGGGGCAATCAGCCCCAGCATTTT
CDR3: CASSQQGGNQPQHF

V: TRBV1
J: TRBJ2-7
D: NA
size: NA
DNA: TGCACCAGCAGCCCCCTTTTCCTGACTAGCGAGTTTAAAGAGCAGTACTTC
CDR3: CTSSPLFLTSEFKEQYF

V: TRBV28
J: TRBJ2-7
D: NA
size: NA
DNA: TGTGCCAGCAGTTCATTCGGGCGATCCTACGAGCAGTACTTC
CDR3: CASSSFGRSYEQYF

V: TRBV15
J: TRBJ2-7
D: NA
size: NA
DNA: TGTGCCACCAGCAGTGTAAGCGGCACGGGGCTTCGGCAGTACTTC
CDR3: CATSSVSGTGLRQYF

V: TRBV6-1
J: TRBJ1-2
D: TRBD1
size: NA
DNA: TGTGCCAGCAGAGGCATACAGGGGGGGTACTATGGCTACACCTTC
CDR3: CASRGIQGGYYGYTF

V: TRBV10-3
J: TRBJ1-1
D: NA
size: NA
DNA: TGTGCCACCAATAAAGGGAGTCGCACTGAAGCTTTCTTT
CDR3: CATNKGSRTEAFF

V: TRBV5-6
J: TRBJ1-1
D: NA
size: NA
DNA: TGTGCCAGCAGCTTGACAGGATTGATGAACACTGAAGCTTTCTTT
CDR3: CASSLTGLMNTEAFF

V: TRBV9
J: TRBJ2-7
D: TRBD2
size: few
DNA: TGTGCCAGCAGCAGAGGGGAGGGACTAGCGGCCTACGAGCAGTACTTC
CDR3: CASSRGEGLAAYEQYF

V: TRBV7-2
J: TRBJ2-4
D: TRBD1
size: NA
DNA: TGTGCCAGCAGCCCGGGACAGGGGAGAGCCAAAAACATTCAGTACTTC
CDR3: CASSPGQGRAKNIQYF

V: TRBV9
J: TRBJ2-1
D: TRBD1
size: NA
DNA: TGTGCCAGCAGCGTAGCTATTCCGGGGACAGGGGCCTACAATGAGCAGTTCTTC
CDR3: CASSVAIPGTGAYNEQFF